The rows below give T cell receptor beta chains drawn from one sample of a study of blood T cells in healthy people across ages. One entry per CDR3 protein, called by TCRdb with MiXCR from the 5' RACE reads. The top ten hold 6.5% to 8.5% of the sample, which has some 1.7 million distinct CDR3 sequences, 28% seen once. The sequencing sample was made of blood. The receptors here all came from a woman in her 30s in good health. Each CDR3 is given with its conserved first and last residue. D genes are given only for firm matches. Expanded clones get a size class; other rows say once, few or many, or leave the size out.

clone size	J gene	V gene	D gene	CDR3 protein	CDR3 DNA
many	TRBJ2-7	TRBV20-1	-	CSGLDSLYEQYF	TGCAGTGGTCTGGACAGCCTCTACGAGCAGTACTTC
few	TRBJ2-7	TRBV12-3/TRBV12-4	TRBD1	CASSTLARGLYEQYF	TGTGCCAGCAGCACACTCGCCAGGGGGCTCTACGAGCAGTACTTC
-	TRBJ2-2	TRBV12-3/TRBV12-4	TRBD1	CAGLRDRVGGELFF	TGTGCCGGGTTGCGGGACAGGGTAGGCGGGGAGCTGTTTTTT
few	TRBJ2-3	TRBV29-1	TRBD2	CSVEDRRLAGESTDTQYF	TGCAGCGTTGAAGATCGGCGACTAGCGGGGGAAAGCACAGATACGCAGTATTTT
many	TRBJ2-7	TRBV29-1	-	CSVDIRPYEQYF	TGCAGCGTTGATATACGACCCTACGAGCAGTACTTC
-	TRBJ2-3	TRBV7-2	TRBD1	CASSLQGTGSTDTQYF	TGTGCCAGCAGCTTGCAAGGGACAGGGAGCACAGATACGCAGTATTTT
-	TRBJ2-5	TRBV24-1	-	CATSDSIASETQYF	TGTGCCACCAGTGATTCGATCGCTTCGGAGACCCAGTACTTC
few	TRBJ2-6	TRBV6-5	-	CASSYSMGGSGANVLTF	TGTGCCAGCAGTTACTCGATGGGAGGCTCTGGGGCCAACGTCCTGACTTTC
-	TRBJ2-3	TRBV2	-	CASSQLGGQMTDTQYF	TGTGCCAGCAGCCAACTGGGGGGACAGATGACAGATACGCAGTATTTT
-	TRBJ2-7	TRBV28	-	CASSLGRGGGYEQYF	TGTGCCAGCAGTCTAGGGCGAGGGGGAGGCTACGAGCAGTACTTC
-	TRBJ2-2	TRBV6-5	-	CASSYGAGYYGELFF	TGTGCCAGCAGTTACGGTGCGGGATATTACGGGGAGCTGTTTTTT
many	TRBJ2-7	TRBV15	TRBD1	CATSRKMTGGRYEQYF	TGTGCCACCAGCCGAAAAATGACAGGGGGCAGGTACGAGCAGTACTTC
-	TRBJ2-7	TRBV6-1	TRBD2	CASSDEGTSGGFYEQYF	TGTGCCAGCAGTGATGAAGGGACTAGCGGGGGCTTCTACGAGCAGTACTTC
few	TRBJ1-1	TRBV12-3/TRBV12-4	-	CASRQATVNTEAFF	TGTGCCAGCAGACAAGCGACAGTTAACACTGAAGCTTTCTTT
-	TRBJ1-2	TRBV4-1	-	CASSLMGSPSYGYTF	TGCGCCAGCAGTCTCATGGGCAGCCCTTCCTATGGCTACACCTTC
few	TRBJ2-7	TRBV7-8	-	CASSSAGDGFSEQYF	TGTGCCAGCAGCTCCGCAGGCGACGGATTCTCCGAGCAGTACTTC
few	TRBJ2-7	TRBV6-6	TRBD2	CASSRLLAGGLYEQYF	TGTGCCAGCAGCCGCCTACTAGCGGGGGGACTCTACGAGCAGTACTTC
-	TRBJ1-2	TRBV12-3/TRBV12-4	-	CASSFSVDGYTF	TGTGCCAGCAGTTTCTCCGTTGATGGCTACACCTTC
few	TRBJ2-3	TRBV7-2	TRBD1	CASSHRGQPSTDTQYF	TGTGCCAGCAGCCACAGGGGCCAGCCAAGCACGGATACGCAGTATTTT
-	TRBJ2-5	TRBV2	-	CASSEILGETQYF	TGTGCCAGCAGTGAAATCCTTGGAGAGACCCAGTACTTC
few	TRBJ1-2	TRBV2	-	CASKGQNYGYTF	TGTGCCAGCAAAGGGCAGAACTATGGCTACACCTTC
many	TRBJ2-7	TRBV4-3	-	CASSQGRTGSYEQYF	TGCGCCAGCAGCCAAGGCCGAACAGGATCCTACGAGCAGTACTTC
-	TRBJ2-1	TRBV29-1	-	CSVQEYNEQVF	TGCAGCGTCCAGGAGTACAATGAGCAGGTCTTC
-	TRBJ2-7	TRBV27	TRBD2	CASSQGLAGVKYF	TGTGCCAGCAGTCAGGGACTAGCGGGAGTAAAGTACTTC
-	TRBJ2-2	TRBV19	-	CASSIGSTGNTGELFF	TGTGCCAGTAGTATAGGATCGACAGGGAACACCGGGGAGCTGTTTTTT
-	TRBJ2-4	TRBV5-1	TRBD2	CASSLASGGRALAKNIQYF	TGCGCCAGCAGCTTGGCTAGCGGGGGGCGAGCACTAGCCAAAAACATTCAGTACTTC
-	TRBJ2-3	TRBV4-2	TRBD2	CASSPASGGFYTDTQYF	TGTGCCAGCAGCCCCGCTAGCGGGGGGTTTTACACAGATACGCAGTATTTT
-	TRBJ1-2	TRBV28	-	CTSSVTGYGYTF	TGTACCAGCAGTGTAACAGGCTATGGCTACACCTTC
-	TRBJ1-1	TRBV28	-	CASSWVAEAFF	TGTGCCAGCAGTTGGGTTGCTGAAGCTTTCTTT
-	TRBJ1-5	TRBV28	-	CASVQGGSSQPQHF	TGTGCCAGCGTCCAGGGCGGGAGTAGTCAGCCCCAGCATTTT
-	TRBJ2-7	TRBV27	-	CASSRFESYEQYF	TGTGCCAGCAGTAGGTTTGAGTCCTACGAGCAGTACTTC
-	TRBJ2-3	TRBV5-8	-	CTSSSQTDTDTQYF	TGTACCAGCAGCTCTCAAACGGACACAGATACGCAGTATTTT
few	TRBJ1-2	TRBV14	TRBD1	CASSQEYRGSFYGYTF	TGTGCCAGCAGCCAAGAGTACAGGGGGTCCTTCTATGGCTACACCTTC
-	TRBJ2-2	TRBV10-2	-	CASIEALNTGGLFF	TGCGCCAGCATAGAGGCGCTGAACACCGGGGGGCTGTTTTTT
few	TRBJ2-1	TRBV7-2	-	CASSSQGFNKDEQFF	TGTGCCAGCAGCTCTCAGGGATTCAATAAAGATGAGCAGTTCTTC
-	TRBJ2-5	TRBV5-1	-	CASSLVVLGAQETQYF	TGCGCCAGCAGCTTGGTGGTGCTAGGAGCTCAAGAGACCCAGTACTTC
-	TRBJ2-7	TRBV7-2	-	CASSLFGTGLYEQYF	TGTGCCAGCAGCTTATTCGGGACTGGATTATACGAGCAGTACTTC
few	TRBJ2-6	TRBV6-5	-	CASSEAVPSGANVLTF	TGTGCCAGCAGTGAGGCAGTACCGTCTGGGGCCAACGTCCTGACTTTC
-	TRBJ1-2	TRBV4-1	TRBD1	CASSQVGQTSYGYTF	TGCGCCAGCAGCCAAGTGGGACAGACCTCTTATGGCTACACCTTC
-	TRBJ2-3	TRBV28	-	CASRISGNTDTQYF	TGTGCCAGCAGGATTAGCGGCAACACAGATACGCAGTATTTT
few	TRBJ2-7	TRBV5-1	-	CASSLETAAEEQYF	TGCGCCAGCAGCTTGGAGACGGCGGCCGAGGAGCAGTACTTC
many	TRBJ2-7	TRBV20-1	-	CSGLLGEPLEQYF	TGCAGTGGGCTGTTGGGGGAGCCCCTCGAGCAGTACTTC
few	TRBJ2-1	TRBV9	-	CASSQEGDTGNEQFF	TGTGCCAGCAGCCAGGAAGGGGATACGGGGAATGAGCAGTTCTTC
few	TRBJ1-4	TRBV12-3/TRBV12-4	-	CASRYSGWANEKLFF	TGTGCCAGCAGATACTCTGGTTGGGCTAATGAAAAACTGTTTTTT
-	TRBJ2-1	TRBV18	-	CASSTHTGPYNEQFF	TGTGCCAGCTCCACCCACACAGGCCCCTACAATGAGCAGTTCTTC
-	TRBJ2-5	TRBV6-1	TRBD1	CASGGQKYETQYF	TGTGCCAGCGGGGGACAGAAGTATGAGACCCAGTACTTC
-	TRBJ1-2	TRBV5-1	-	CASSQDNRWGYTF	TGCGCCAGCAGCCAAGATAACCGTTGGGGCTACACCTTC
many	TRBJ2-7	TRBV7-2	-	CASSSGTAIYEQYF	TGCGCCAGCAGCTCAGGGACGGCAATCTACGAGCAGTACTTC
few	TRBJ1-1	TRBV7-2	-	CASNYGTEAFF	TGTGCCAGCAACTACGGGACGGAAGCTTTCTTT
once	TRBJ2-3	TRBV7-2	TRBD2	CASSFWTSGGTKDTQYF	TGTGCCAGCAGCTTTTGGACTAGCGGGGGGACAAAAGATACGCAGTATTTT